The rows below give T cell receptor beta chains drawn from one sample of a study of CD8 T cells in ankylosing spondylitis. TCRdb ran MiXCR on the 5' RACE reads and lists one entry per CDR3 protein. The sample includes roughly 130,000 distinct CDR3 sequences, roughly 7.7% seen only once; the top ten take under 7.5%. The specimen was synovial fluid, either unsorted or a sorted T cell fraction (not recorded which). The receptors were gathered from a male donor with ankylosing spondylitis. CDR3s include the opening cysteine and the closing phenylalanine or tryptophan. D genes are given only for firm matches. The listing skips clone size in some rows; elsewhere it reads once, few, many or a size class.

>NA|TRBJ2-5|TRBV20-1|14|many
TGCAGTGCTATCCCGGGACAACTCCAAGAGACCCAGTACTTC
CSAIPGQLQETQYF
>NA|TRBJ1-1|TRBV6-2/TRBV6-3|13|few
TGTGCCAGCAGTCAACAGACGAGGACTGAAGCTTTCTTT
CASSQQTRTEAFF
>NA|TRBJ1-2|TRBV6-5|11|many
TGTGCCACCGATGGGGGAGGTGGCTACACCTTC
CATDGGGGYTF
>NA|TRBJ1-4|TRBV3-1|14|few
TGTGCCAGCAGCCATACCGCAGGGGAAGAAAAACTGTTTTTT
CASSHTAGEEKLFF
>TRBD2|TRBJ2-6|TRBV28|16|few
TGTGCCAGCTGGGCTAGCGGGAGCTTGGGGGCCAACGTCCTGACTTTC
CASWASGSLGANVLTF
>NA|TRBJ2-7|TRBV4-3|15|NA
TGCGCCAGCAGCCAAGATTGGGGTGCCGGGAGATGGCAGTACTTC
CASSQDWGAGRWQYF
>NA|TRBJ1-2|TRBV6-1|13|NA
TGTGCCAGCAGGGTCAGCGCTAACTATGGCTACACCTTC
CASRVSANYGYTF
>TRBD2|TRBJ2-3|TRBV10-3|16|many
TGTGCCATCAGTGAGATCCTAGCGGGGGACACAGATACGCAGTATTTT
CAISEILAGDTDTQYF
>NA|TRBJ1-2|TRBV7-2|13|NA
TGTGCCAGCAGCTTAGCCGGACCTTATGGCTACACCTTC
CASSLAGPYGYTF
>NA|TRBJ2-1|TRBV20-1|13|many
TGCAGTGCTCCCCCTATAGCACGGGTTGAGCAGTTCTTC
CSAPPIARVEQFF
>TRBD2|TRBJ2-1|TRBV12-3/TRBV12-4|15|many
TGTGCCAGCACCGTTTCGGGACTAGCTTTCGGGGAGCAGTTCTTC
CASTVSGLAFGEQFF
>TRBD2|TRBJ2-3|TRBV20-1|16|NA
TGCAGTGCTAGTGGACTAGCGGGAGTGAGGACAGATACGCAGTATTTT
CSASGLAGVRTDTQYF
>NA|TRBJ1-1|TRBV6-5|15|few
TGTGCCAGCAGTTCCTCCGCGGCAGCGAACACTGAAGCTTTCTTT
CASSSSAAANTEAFF
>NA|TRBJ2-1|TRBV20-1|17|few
TGCTGTGCTAGAGATCCAGGGACTCGCAGGGCATCCAATGAGCAGTTCTTC
CCARDPGTRRASNEQFF
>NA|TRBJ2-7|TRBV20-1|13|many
TGCAGTGCTACCGGTACAGTGACCTACGAGCAGTACTTC
CSATGTVTYEQYF
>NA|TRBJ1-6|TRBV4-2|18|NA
TGTGCCAGCAGCCACCCCGGGACTGGAGCGCTCTATAATTCACCCCTCCACTTT
CASSHPGTGALYNSPLHF
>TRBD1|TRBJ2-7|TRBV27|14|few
TGTGCCAGCAGTTTAAAGGGGGCGCGGTACGAGCAGTACTTC
CASSLKGARYEQYF
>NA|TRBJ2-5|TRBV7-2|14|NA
TGTGCCAGCAGCTGGGGACCTAGTTGGGAGACCCAGTACTTC
CASSWGPSWETQYF
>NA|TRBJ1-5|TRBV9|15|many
TGTGCCAGCAGCGTAGGACCTTGGGGCAATCAGCCCCAGCATTTT
CASSVGPWGNQPQHF
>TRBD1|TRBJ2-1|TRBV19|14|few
TGTGCCAGTCGGTCCGGGACAGGGTGGAATGAGCAGTTCTTC
CASRSGTGWNEQFF
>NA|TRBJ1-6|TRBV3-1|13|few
TGTGCCAGCAGCCAGGCCATTAATTCACCCCTCCACTTT
CASSQAINSPLHF
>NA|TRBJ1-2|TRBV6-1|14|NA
TGTGCCAGCAGTGAAGCGCGTGGAAGCTATGGCTACACCTTC
CASSEARGSYGYTF
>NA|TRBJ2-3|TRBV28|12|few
TGTGCCAGCAGTTCGGTAACAGATACGCAGTATTTT
CASSSVTDTQYF
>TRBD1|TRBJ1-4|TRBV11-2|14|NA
TGTGCCAGCAGCCCGACAGGGGGCTGGGAAAAACTGTTTTTT
CASSPTGGWEKLFF
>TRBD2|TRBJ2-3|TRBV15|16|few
TGTGCCACCAGCAGATTTCCTAGCGGGGGAGGCGATACGCAGTATTTT
CATSRFPSGGGDTQYF
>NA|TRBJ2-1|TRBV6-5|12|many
TGTGCCAGCAGTTACGGGCCCAGGGAGCAGTTCTTC
CASSYGPREQFF
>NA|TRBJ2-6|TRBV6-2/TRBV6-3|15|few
TGTGCCAGCGGGGACACTACCTCTGGGGCCAACGTCCTGACTTTC
CASGDTTSGANVLTF
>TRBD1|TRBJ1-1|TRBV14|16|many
TGTGCCACCACTCAGCAGGGGACAGGGCAAGGGGCTGAAGCTTTCTTT
CATTQQGTGQGAEAFF
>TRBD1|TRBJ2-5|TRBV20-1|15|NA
TGCAGTGCTTTACCCTTCGACAGGGGGAAAAAGACCCAGTACTTC
CSALPFDRGKKTQYF
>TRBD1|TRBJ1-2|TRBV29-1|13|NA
TGCAGCGTTGCGGGGACAGGGGTCTATGGCTACACCTTC
CSVAGTGVYGYTF
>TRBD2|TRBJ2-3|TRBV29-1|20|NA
TGCAGCGTTGAAGCCCCCCCGGGACTAGCGGGAGGCCCCATCCCAGATACGCAGTATTTT
CSVEAPPGLAGGPIPDTQYF
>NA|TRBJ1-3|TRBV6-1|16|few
TGTGCCAGCAGTGAAGCCGCGGGGTATCATGGAAACACCATATATTTT
CASSEAAGYHGNTIYF
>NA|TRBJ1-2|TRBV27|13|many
TGTGCCAGCAGTTTTTTTGCAGGGACGGGCTACACCTTC
CASSFFAGTGYTF
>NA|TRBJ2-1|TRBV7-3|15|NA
TGTGCCAGCAGCTTAGACAGCAGCTCCTACAATGAGCAGTTCTTC
CASSLDSSSYNEQFF
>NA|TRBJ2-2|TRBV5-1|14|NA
TGCGCCAGCAGCTTGGAGTTACTCACCGGGGAGCTGTTTTTT
CASSLELLTGELFF
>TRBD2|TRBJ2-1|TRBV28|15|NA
TGTGCCAGCAGTTTATTTACTAGCGGTTACAATGAGCAGTTCTTC
CASSLFTSGYNEQFF
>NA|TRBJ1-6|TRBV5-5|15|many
TGTGCCAGCAAAACCCCCTCTGCGGGGGACTCACCCCTCCACTTT
CASKTPSAGDSPLHF
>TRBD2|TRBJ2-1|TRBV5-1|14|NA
TGCGCCAGCAGCTTCTCTAGCGGGGGGGATGAGCAGTTCTTC
CASSFSSGGDEQFF
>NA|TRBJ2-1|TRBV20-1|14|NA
TGCAGTGCTATACAGGGTAGTATGTACAATGAGCAGTTCTTC
CSAIQGSMYNEQFF
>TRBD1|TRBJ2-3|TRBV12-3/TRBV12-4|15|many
TGTGCCAGCACCCAAACCACAGGGGCGGCAGATACGCAGTATTTT
CASTQTTGAADTQYF
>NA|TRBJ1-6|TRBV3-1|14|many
TGTGCCAGCAGCCAACAGGTCCCTGGTTCACCCCTCCACTTT
CASSQQVPGSPLHF
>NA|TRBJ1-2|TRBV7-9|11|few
TGTGCCAGCAGCCCGACCTATGGCTACACCTTC
CASSPTYGYTF
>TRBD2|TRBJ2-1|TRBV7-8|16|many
TGTGCCAGCAGCTTAGTGGGTCTAGCGGACTACAATGAGCAGTTCTTC
CASSLVGLADYNEQFF
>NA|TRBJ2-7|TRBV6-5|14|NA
TGTGCCAGCAGTTACCCCCCCGAGGGGTCCGAGCAGTACTTC
CASSYPPEGSEQYF
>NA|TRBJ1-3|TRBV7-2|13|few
TGTGCCAGCAGCTGGAGCTCTGGAAACACCATATATTTT
CASSWSSGNTIYF
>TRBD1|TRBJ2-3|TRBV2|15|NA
TGTGCCAGCAGGGCGGGACAGGGTTTCACAGATACGCAGTATTTT
CASRAGQGFTDTQYF
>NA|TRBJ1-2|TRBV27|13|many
TGTGCCAGCAGTCCGCGGGACCGGCGGGGCTACACCTTC
CASSPRDRRGYTF
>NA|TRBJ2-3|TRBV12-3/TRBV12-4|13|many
TGTGCCAGCACCTTGAGGGGGGCAGATACGCAGTATTTT
CASTLRGADTQYF
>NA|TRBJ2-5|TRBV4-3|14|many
TGCGCCAGCAGCCAGGGGACTTCGCAAGAGACCCAGTACTTC
CASSQGTSQETQYF
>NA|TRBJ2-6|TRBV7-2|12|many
TGTGCCAGCAGCTCTGGGGCCAACGTCCTGACTTTC
CASSSGANVLTF
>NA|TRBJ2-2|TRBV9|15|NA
TGTGCCAGCAGCGTAGCCACCGTAATAACCGGGGAGCTGTTTTTT
CASSVATVITGELFF
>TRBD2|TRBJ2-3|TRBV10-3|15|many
TGTGCCATACGTGGGACTAGCGGGAGCGCAGATACGCAGTATTTT
CAIRGTSGSADTQYF
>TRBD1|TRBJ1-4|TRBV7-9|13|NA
TGTGCCAGCAGCCTCCAGGGGGCAGGAAAACTGTTTTTT
CASSLQGAGKLFF
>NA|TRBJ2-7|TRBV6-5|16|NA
TGTGCCAGCAGTCACGAGGCGGCGCGGAGCTCCTACGAGCAGTACTTC
CASSHEAARSSYEQYF
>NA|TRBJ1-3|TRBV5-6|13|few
TGTGCCAGCAGCTTGGGGGGTGGAAACACCATATATTTT
CASSLGGGNTIYF
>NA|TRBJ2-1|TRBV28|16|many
TGTGCCAGCAGCCGCGCCCCTGACAGAACTTACAATGAGCAGTTCTTC
CASSRAPDRTYNEQFF
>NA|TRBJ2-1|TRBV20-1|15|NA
TGCAGTGCCCCCAAGGGATGGCCCTCCTACAATGAGCAGTTCTTC
CSAPKGWPSYNEQFF
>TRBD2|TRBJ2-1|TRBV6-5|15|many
TGTGCCAGCAGTTACCAGCTAGCGGGGGACAATGAGCAGTTCTTC
CASSYQLAGDNEQFF